This T cell receptor (beta chain) was retrieved from a study of blood T cell repertoires in COVID-19. The CDR3 loop spans 13 amino acids. V gave up 1 base and J gave up 6 bases, with 9 bases separating them. Germline V CDR1 and CDR2: LGHDT, YNNKEL (reference sequence). Original methodology: Counts of nucleated cells, estimated from reference gene primer amplification, were obtained. Data came from immunoSEQ multiplex PCR; TCRdb stores just in-frame clones and leaves some out. That table furnishes V, J and clone size, whereas the DNA furnished D and trimming. The sample shows 300,000 or so clones, 91% of them seen only once. Enrollment of patients from Seattle took place during active infection, with longitudinal follow-up.

This clonotype originated in a woman aged 30 to 39 with COVID-19, enrolled during active disease. Sequences were obtained from peripheral blood. This chain joins TRBV3-1 (or the pseudogene TRBV3-2) and TRBJ1-1, with D possibly TRBD1 on 5 matching bases. The DNA of the CDR3 is TGTGCCAGCAGCCAAGTTTCAGGGTCTGAAGCTTTCTTT. Protein: CASSQVSGSEAFF.